This is a list of T cell receptor beta chains from one sample in a study of T cell responses to AZD1222 COVID-19 vaccine. Measured with immunoSEQ multiplex PCR; TCRdb has only the in-frame clones, and not every one. The data contain some 200,000 clones, approximately 90% of them singletons. The sample was peripheral blood, taken on day 0 of AZD1222 vaccination. The receptors were gathered from an adult in good health. Each CDR3 is given with its conserved first and last residue. Where a row states a size, it is once, few, many or the class of an expanded clone; other rows omit it.

clone_size	v_call	j_call	cdr3_aa
NA	TRBV15	TRBJ2-4	CATSRETGSYLAKNIQYF
NA	TRBV6-1	TRBJ2-7	CASSDTPGLAGGLSYEQYF
few	TRBV12-3/TRBV12-4	TRBJ2-7	CASSSQASSAQYF
NA	TRBV12-5	TRBJ2-7	CASGPGHEQYF
NA	TRBV7-9	TRBJ1-5	CASSLGTANQPQHF
NA	TRBV9	TRBJ1-2	CASSKGQGNYGYTF
NA	TRBV6-8	TRBJ2-1	CATRMAGAYNEQFF
NA	TRBV5-5	TRBJ2-4	CASSTPERIATGIQYF
NA	TRBV5-1	TRBJ1-1	CASSLEGAGRNTEAFF
NA	TRBV15	TRBJ1-1	CATSQLNGEAFF
NA	TRBV7-3	TRBJ2-6	CASSPAKGGANVLTF
NA	TRBV5-4	TRBJ2-5	CASSLESTDQETQYF
NA	TRBV7-2	TRBJ2-7	CASSHSGTSGGEQYF
NA	TRBV7-9	TRBJ1-3	CASSSTGTYSGNTIYF